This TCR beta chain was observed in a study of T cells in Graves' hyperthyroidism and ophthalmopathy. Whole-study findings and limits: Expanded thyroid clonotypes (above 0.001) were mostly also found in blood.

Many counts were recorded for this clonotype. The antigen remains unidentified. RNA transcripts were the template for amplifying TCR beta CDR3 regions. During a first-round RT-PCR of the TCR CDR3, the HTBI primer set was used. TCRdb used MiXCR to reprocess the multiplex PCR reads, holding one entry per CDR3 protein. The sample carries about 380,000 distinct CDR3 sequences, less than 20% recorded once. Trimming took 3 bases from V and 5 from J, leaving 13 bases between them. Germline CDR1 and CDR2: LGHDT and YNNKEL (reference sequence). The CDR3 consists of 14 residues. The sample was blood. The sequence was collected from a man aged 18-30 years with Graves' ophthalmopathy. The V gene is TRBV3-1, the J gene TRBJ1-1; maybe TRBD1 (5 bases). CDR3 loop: CASSQRSGETEAFF. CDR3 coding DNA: TGTGCCAGCAGCCAGAGATCGGGGGAAACTGAAGCTTTCTTT.